The 22 T cell receptor beta chains below were found in one sample sequenced in a study of OX40 agonist ivuxolimab in advanced cancers. The method behind the library was the immunoSEQ multiplex PCR assay. The table was pulled from immuneACCESS by TCRdb, which kept in-frame rearrangements only. Such tables lose some clones; where checked, under half of the loss comes from unresolved V genes, and the rest has no known cause. The sample data list tens of thousands of clones, and 65% to 75% of these were observed just once. Approximately 19% of the sample belongs to the ten largest clones. Sample: CD4+ or CD8+ T cells sorted from blood, taken in a trial of the OX40 agonist ivuxolimab. The receptors were sampled from an adult with an advanced solid tumor such as melanoma, head and neck, liver or kidney cancer.

A remark on this clone: Other DNA variants within this sample encode the same CDR3. The chain joins TRBV9 to TRBJ1-4; D unresolved. Germline V CDR1 and CDR2: SGDLS, YYNGEE. V lost 3 bases to trimming and J lost 0 bases, with 9 bases between them. The CDR3 contains 15 residues. In DNA, the CDR3 is TGTGCCAGCAGCGGACACACCGCAACTAATGAAAAACTGTTTTTT. This codes for CASSGHTATNEKLFF.

The chain has TRBV6-1 and TRBJ2-2, with D uncertain. With 1 base removed from V and 5 bases from J, the gap between germline ends came to 5 bases. Germline loops: CDR1 MNHNS, CDR2 SASEGT. The length of the CDR3 is 13 residues. CDR3 region: CASSEGWTGELFF. CDR3 bases: TGTGCCAGCAGTGAAGGGTGGACCGGGGAGCTGTTTTTT.

The chain is built from TRBV10-2 and TRBJ2-3, with TRBD1 matching over 9 bases. The germline V gene encodes CDR1 WSHSY and CDR2 SAAADI. V lost 2 bases and J lost 4; bases outside the gene matches: 7. The CDR3 length is 16 residues. The CDR3 protein is CASSEPTDRGADTQYF. Here the CDR3 DNA reads TGCGCCAGCAGTGAGCCGACGGACAGGGGAGCAGATACGCAGTATTTT.

The chain recombines TRBV30 with TRBJ1-6; TRBD1 is a possible D gene (5 bases). Per the germline V gene, CDR1 is GTSNPN and CDR2 is SVGIG (reference sequence). With 3 bases removed from V and 5 bases from J, the gap between germline ends came to 14 bases. The CDR3 consists of 15 residues. In DNA form, the CDR3 reads TGTGCCTGGAGAAGACCGGGACCGCATAATTCACCCCTCCACTTT. Translated: CAWRRPGPHNSPLHF.

The chain couples TRBV5-1 to TRBJ2-2, with 12 bases that match TRBD2. This CDR3 is built from 19 residues. With V trimmed by 7 bases and J by 2 bases, 15 bases remained unmatched. Germline V lookup: CDR1 SGHRS, CDR2 YFSETQ. The CDR3 nucleotides read TGCGCCAGCCGCCCGTCACGGACTAGCGGGAAAGATAACACCGGGGAGCTGTTTTTT. Translation gives CASRPSRTSGKDNTGELFF.

The chain is built from TRBV19 and TRBJ1-2; no clear D. Trimming removed 7 bases from V and 6 bases from J, with 12 bases in between. The CDR3 is made up of 12 amino acids. Germline CDR1 reads LNHDA; CDR2 reads SQIVND (reference sequence). The CDR3 is CASTKGNNGYTF. The CDR3 DNA is TGTGCCAGTACCAAGGGAAATAATGGCTACACCTTC.

The genes are TRBV7-8 and TRBJ2-5; no definite D call. There are 15 residues in the CDR3. Germline lookup yields CDR1 SGHVS and CDR2 FQNEAQ. The V gene lost 1 base and the J gene lost 11 bases, with 20 bases spanning the gap. The CDR3 reads CASSLDPGPSEEQYF. Here the CDR3 DNA reads TGTGCCAGCAGCTTAGACCCAGGTCCGTCGGAAGAGCAGTACTTC. Based on the CDR3 plus reference TRBV7-8 and TRBJ2-5, the full variable domain is GAGVSQSPRYKVAKRGQDVALRCDPISGHVSLFWYQQALGQGPEFLTYFQNEAQLDKSGLPSDRFFAERPEGSVSTLKIQRTQQEDSAVYLCASSLDPGPSEEQYFGPGTRLLVL.

The V call is TRBV7-7, the J call TRBJ2-5; 10 bases are a match to TRBD1. This CDR3 comprises 15 residues. Per the germline V gene, CDR1 is SSHAT and CDR2 is FNYEAQ (reference sequence). Trimming at V came to 0 bases and at J to 5 bases, leaving 3 bases not matched to a gene. The DNA of the CDR3 is TGTGCCAGCAGCTTAGCATGGACAGGGGGGGAGACCCAGTACTTC. This sequence encodes CASSLAWTGGETQYF.

This chain uses TRBV5-1 with TRBJ2-5; D is unresolved. The CDR3 consists of 13 residues. The V end was cut by 7 bases, the J end by 2 bases, with 12 bases between. Per germline, CDR1 SGHRS and CDR2 YFSETQ. Here the CDR3 reads CASVLAEQETQYF. The CDR3 DNA sequence: TGCGCCAGCGTTTTGGCAGAACAAGAGACCCAGTACTTC.

This clone was counted a few times. The rearrangement uses TRBV7-9 and TRBJ2-5, with D maybe TRBD1 (6 bases). V was shortened by 0 bases and J by 5 bases, with 16 bases between the two germline ends. The V gene's germline CDR1 is SEHNR and CDR2 FQNEAQ (reference sequence). This CDR3 is 16 amino acids long. Written as DNA, the CDR3 is TGTGCCAGCAGCTTAGCGTCTCCTACAGGGCGGGAGACCCAGTACTTC. Amino acids: CASSLASPTGRETQYF. The full variable domain, its missing parts supplied by reference TRBV7-9 and TRBJ2-5, is DTGVSQNPRHKITKRGQNVTFRCDPISEHNRLYWYRQTLGQGPEFLTYFQNEAQLEKSRLLSDRFSAERPKGSFSTLEIQRTEQGDSAMYLCASSLASPTGRETQYFGPGTRLLVL.

This chain joins TRBV6-1 and TRBJ2-7; 7 positions match TRBD2. Trimming took 0 bases from V and 6 from J; bases not matched to a gene: 5. This CDR3 has 14 amino acids. Germline V CDR1 and CDR2: MNHNS, SASEGT. CDR3 nucleotide sequence: TGTGCCAGCAGTGAAGCGGGTAGCGGGCGCGAGCAGTACTTC. It codes for CASSEAGSGREQYF.

The table lists this clone with a few counts. This chain connects TRBV4-1 to TRBJ1-4; D unresolved. This CDR3 spans 15 amino acids. The V and J ends lost 0 bases and 5 bases respectively, with 10 bases between them. Germline V CDR1 and CDR2: MGHRA, YSYEKL. CDR3 amino acids: CASSQDIGYNEKLFF. In nucleotides, the CDR3 is TGCGCCAGCAGCCAAGATATCGGATACAATGAAAAACTGTTTTTT.

This rearrangement joins TRBV18 to TRBJ1-1, with D tentatively TRBD1 (5 bases). Trimming took off 4 bases at V and 4 bases at J, with 13 bases between the two ends. The CDR3 runs to 14 residues. Germline V lookup: CDR1 KGHSH, CDR2 LQKENI. In DNA, the CDR3 is TGTGCCAGCTCACAATCACAGGAATTCACTGAAGCTTTCTTT. It translates to CASSQSQEFTEAFF.

The rearrangement joins TRBV7-2 to TRBJ2-3; D is unresolved. This CDR3 is built from 14 residues. V gave up 4 bases and J gave up 2 bases, with 10 bases separating them. CDR1 is SGHTA, CDR2 FQGNSA, per germline. For the CDR3, the DNA is TGTGCCAGCAGCTCGATGGGCTCCACAGATACGCAGTATTTT. Amino acids: CASSSMGSTDTQYF.

The chain carries TRBV10-3 and TRBJ1-1, with TRBD1 matching over 7 bases. The CDR3 extends over 14 amino acids. The germline V gene encodes CDR1 ENHRY and CDR2 SYGVKD. Trimming at V came to 8 bases and at J to 3 bases, leaving 9 bases not matched to a gene. For the CDR3, the DNA is TGTGCCATCGGGAACTCCAGGGGGGACACTGAAGCTTTCTTT. It specifies CAIGNSRGDTEAFF.

The CDR3 loop is CASSRDRNYNEQFF. The CDR3 DNA reads TGTGCCAGCAGCCGGGACAGGAACTACAATGAGCAGTTCTTC. This chain connects TRBV11-3 to TRBJ2-1; TRBD1 agrees at 8 bases. Germline CDR1 and CDR2: SGHNT and YENEEA. This CDR3 is built from 14 residues. Losses at the gene ends were 5 bases for V and 3 bases for J; bases not matched to a gene: 3.

In DNA, the CDR3 is TGTGCCAGCAGCTTTACAGTGAACACTGAAGCTTTCTTT. Its translation: CASSFTVNTEAFF. The genes are TRBV7-9 and TRBJ1-1; D not certain. This CDR3 region has 13 residues. Trimming removed 3 bases at V and 0 bases at J, with 5 bases between. Germline V CDR1 and CDR2: SEHNR, FQNEAQ (reference sequence).

V gene TRBV29-1 combines with J gene TRBJ1-2, with D maybe TRBD1 (6 bases). CDR1 SQVTM and CDR2 ANQGSEA come from the germline V gene. The CDR3 runs to 13 residues. V lost 7 bases to trimming and J lost 1 base, with 13 bases between them. The CDR3 DNA sequence: TGCAGCGGGCTCCGGACAGATAACTATGGCTACACCTTC. It is translated as CSGLRTDNYGYTF.

The gene calls are TRBV6-1 and TRBJ1-2; D unclear. Germline V gene sequence: CDR1 MNHNS, CDR2 SASEGT. This CDR3 is built from 14 residues. V lost 7 bases and J lost 0, with 12 bases in between. The CDR3 loop is CASKSGPANYGYTF. The CDR3, as DNA: TGTGCCAGCAAATCCGGGCCGGCTAACTATGGCTACACCTTC.

This sequence joins TRBV6-5 and TRBJ2-2, with TRBD1 identical over 9 bases. The germline V gene encodes CDR1 MNHEY and CDR2 SVGAGI. The CDR3 has 14 residues. Germline trimming cut 7 bases from V and 5 bases from J; bases unmatched to any gene: 5. CDR3 in DNA: TGTGCCAGCAAAGTCGGGACAGGGACCGGGGAGCTGTTTTTT. Translation: CASKVGTGTGELFF.

V and J are TRBV5-1 and TRBJ2-5; 14 nucleotides line up with TRBD2. The germline V gene has CDR1 SGHRS and CDR2 YFSETQ. The CDR3 spans 16 residues. Trimming at V came to 4 bases and at J to 1 base, leaving 3 bases not matched to a gene. The CDR3: CASSLTSGGAQETQYF. The CDR3 coding sequence is TGCGCCAGCAGCCTGACTAGCGGGGGGGCCCAAGAGACCCAGTACTTC.

CDR3 in DNA: TGCGCCAGCAGTGAGACAGGTGAGAAGGCTTTCTTT. Its protein is CASSETGEKAFF. The rearrangement links TRBV10-2 to TRBJ1-1; D possibly corresponds to TRBD1 (5 bases). This CDR3 is built from 12 residues. V shed 2 bases and J shed 11 bases, with 12 bases lying between them. Per germline, CDR1 WSHSY and CDR2 SAAADI.